This T cell receptor beta chain was recovered during a study of identifying expanded T cells in peripheral blood. Regarding the study as a whole: Technical replicates showed 0.9 to 1.5 changed clones; two weeks about 16; four weeks 19. Clone count variance between roughly 2-week samples rose with total template count.

V lost 4 bases, J lost 3 bases, and 14 bases lay in between. This CDR3 spans 15 amino acids. Germline CDR1 reads SGHNT; CDR2 reads YYREEE (reference sequence). Profiling relied on immunoSEQ multiplex PCR, and the TCRdb table lists in-frame clones only, not all of them. Of around 60,000 clones listed, around 86% are singletons. This clone has only one observation. The antigen remains unidentified. This sequence joins TRBV5-4 and TRBJ1-5; D gene uncertain. The sample was blood. The receptor comes from a person aged 18 to 75 in good health. The CDR3 nucleotides read TGTGCCAGCAGCCAAGAAGGGTCTCTCAATCAGCCCCAGCATTTT. This encodes CASSQEGSLNQPQHF.